Here is one T cell receptor beta chain with its context. Its antigen is currently unknown. Germline lookup yields CDR1 LGHDT and CDR2 YNNKEL (reference sequence). V lost 4 bases, J lost 4 bases, and 11 bases lay in between. The CDR3 sequence is 15 residues long. Unexposed donor CD4+ T cells date from about 2010-2019, before the COVID-19 pandemic. After ten to eleven days of culture, CD4+ T cells were isolated. Measured with immunoSEQ multiplex PCR; TCRdb has only the in-frame clones, and not every one. Of more than 25,000 clones listed, 75% are singletons. This sample stems from a study of CD4 T cells in relation to SARS-CoV-2 and coronaviruses.

Sequenced input: CD4+ T cells from PBMCs, cultured in vitro. The chain uses TRBV3-1 (or the pseudogene TRBV3-2) and TRBJ2-6; possible D gene TRBD1, 5 bases. The TCR comes from a human donor in good health. CDR3 loop: CASSPTGAGANVLTF. In DNA form, the CDR3 reads TGTGCCAGCAGCCCGACTGGGGCCGGGGCCAACGTCCTGACTTTC.